These 26 T cell receptor beta chains were all obtained from the same sample, sequenced in a study of blood T cell repertoires in COVID-19. Libraries were prepared by immunoSEQ multiplex PCR; TCRdb keeps only in-frame clonotypes and omits some of them. The data show about 75,000 clones, approximately 86% seen once. The sample consisted of peripheral blood. These receptors were taken from a woman aged 45-60 years with acute or convalescent COVID-19.

This chain links TRBV28 with TRBJ1-3, with TRBD1 identical over 7 bases. Trimming removed 1 base from V and 1 base from J; junction bases left unmatched: 7. This CDR3 has 17 amino acids. Germline V gene sequence: CDR1 MDHEN, CDR2 SYDVKM. The CDR3 region has the DNA TGTGCCAGCAGTTTATTATCACTACAGGGGTCTGGAAACACCATATATTTT. Its translation: CASSLLSLQGSGNTIYF.

The chain uses TRBV5-1 and TRBJ1-4, with D possibly being TRBD1 (5 bases). The CDR3 extends over 13 amino acids. Looked up from germline, CDR1 is SGHRS and CDR2 is YFSETQ. The V end was cut by 0 bases, the J end by 8 bases, with 8 bases between. The CDR3 DNA reads as TGCGCCAGCAGCTTGGGGGGCGGCGAAAAACTGTTTTTT. Encoded protein: CASSLGGGEKLFF.

The rearrangement joins TRBV25-1 to TRBJ1-2; D remains unclear. The CDR3 runs to 11 residues. Per the germline V gene, CDR1 is MGHDK and CDR2 is SYGVNS. The germline V and J ends were trimmed by 4 bases and 4 bases, with 4 bases remaining between them. CDR3 DNA: TGTGCCAGCAGTGGGCTCTATGGCTACACCTTC. Protein: CASSGLYGYTF.

This clone occurred once. V usage is TRBV11-2 and J usage is TRBJ2-2; D is ambiguous. The length of the CDR3 is 14 residues. V gave up 9 bases and J gave up 4 bases, with 15 bases separating them. The germline V gene has CDR1 SGHAT and CDR2 FQNNGV. CDR3 DNA: TGTGCCAGTCCTCGTGCAGGCAGCACCGGGGAGCTGTTTTTT. As protein: CASPRAGSTGELFF.

V and J are TRBV5-4 and TRBJ1-3; D is unclear. The CDR3 loop spans 15 amino acids. Germline V lookup: CDR1 SGHNT, CDR2 YYREEE (reference sequence). V was clipped by 0 bases and J by 0 bases, with 7 bases between them. This chain's CDR3 is CASSLAGDSGNTIYF. In DNA, the CDR3 is TGTGCCAGCAGCTTGGCCGGGGACTCTGGAAACACCATATATTTT.

This clone was seen a single time. The chain carries TRBV12-3 or TRBV12-4 and TRBJ1-2; possible D gene TRBD1, 5 bases. Trimming cost V 6 bases and J 4 bases, with 12 bases left between them. The CDR3 covers 13 residues. The CDR3 region is CASSQGSVYGYTF. CDR3 nucleotide sequence: TGTGCCAGCAGCCAGGGTTCTGTCTATGGCTACACCTTC.

This chain joins TRBV7-9 and TRBJ2-3, with D perhaps TRBD2 (6 bases). CDR1 and CDR2 from the germline V gene are SEHNR and FQNEAQ (reference sequence). CDR3 length: 18 amino acids. V lost 1 base, J lost 1 base, and 18 bases lay in between. In DNA, the CDR3 is TGTGCCAGCAGCTTAGATCCCAAAATGTTAGCGGGCACAGATACGCAGTATTTT. Protein: CASSLDPKMLAGTDTQYF.

The chain joins TRBV19 to TRBJ1-5, with D uncertain. V was clipped by 4 bases and J by 0 bases, with 10 bases between them. Germline CDR1 reads LNHDA; CDR2 reads SQIVND (reference sequence). The CDR3 has 15 residues. This CDR3 is CASSNGRYSNQPQHF. CDR3 in DNA: TGTGCCAGTAGTAACGGGAGATATAGCAATCAGCCCCAGCATTTT.

DNA for the CDR3: TGTGCCAGCAGTGAAGCGCTTCTGGCAGAAGCTTTCTTT. It codes for CASSEALLAEAFF. This chain connects TRBV2 to TRBJ1-1; no firm D call. Germline V CDR1 and CDR2: SNHLY, FYNNEI. The V end was cut by 0 bases, the J end by 8 bases, with 10 bases between. This CDR3 region has 13 residues.

V is TRBV18 and J is TRBJ1-6; weak D call: TRBD1 (6 bases). Germline-derived CDR1 and CDR2 are KGHSH and LQKENI. CDR3 size: 12 residues. Trimming pared 4 bases from V and 9 bases from J, leaving 7 bases between. The CDR3 spells CASSLGGSPLHF. In DNA, the CDR3 is TGTGCCAGCTCACTAGGGGGTTCACCCCTCCACTTT.

CDR3 sequence reads: CASRPTEHNTEAFF. The CDR3 nucleotides are TGTGCCAGCAGGCCGACAGAACACAACACTGAAGCTTTCTTT. The chain combines TRBV28 with TRBJ1-1, with D perhaps TRBD1 (5 bases). The germline CDR1 and CDR2 sequences are MDHEN and SYDVKM. The ends were cut back, 6 bases at V and 2 bases at J, with 13 bases in the middle. This CDR3 spans 14 amino acids.

V gene TRBV5-8 combines with J gene TRBJ1-5, with 10 bases aligning to TRBD1. The J segment lost 3 bases and the V segment lost 4 bases, leaving 4 bases of the junction unmatched. The CDR3 runs 15 residues. CDR1 and CDR2 (germline): SGHTS, YDEGEE. The CDR3 sequence: CASSIGTGDNQPQHF. The CDR3, as DNA: TGTGCCAGCAGCATTGGGACAGGGGACAATCAGCCCCAGCATTTT.

The V and J genes are TRBV18 and TRBJ1-2; D ambiguous. CDR1 is KGHSH, CDR2 LQKENI, per germline. V was cut by 0 bases and J by 6 bases, with 11 bases left in between. The CDR3 consists of 14 residues. The CDR3 sequence is CASSPPTGTHGYTF. The CDR3 DNA reads as TGTGCCAGCTCACCACCGACGGGAACCCATGGCTACACCTTC. The whole variable domain, filled in from reference TRBV18 and TRBJ1-2, reads NAGVMQNPRHLVRRRGQEARLRCSPMKGHSHVYWYRQLPEEGLKFMVYLQKENIIDESGMPKERFSAEFPKEGPSILRIQQVVRGDSAAYFCASSPPTGTHGYTFGSGTRLTVV.

This clone was recorded once. J is TRBJ2-2 and V is TRBV6-1; 7 positions agree with TRBD1. CDR1 and CDR2 from the germline V gene are MNHNS and SASEGT. This CDR3 is built from 14 residues. V lost 2 bases to trimming and J lost 6 bases; unmatched junction nucleotides: 3. This chain's CDR3 is CASSEPGQAGELFF. In nucleotides, the CDR3 is TGTGCCAGCAGTGAACCCGGACAGGCCGGGGAGCTGTTTTTT.

This sequence joins TRBV30 and TRBJ2-1, with TRBD2 matching 11 bases. In germline, CDR1 is GTSNPN, CDR2 SVGIG (reference sequence). J gave up 9 bases and V 1 base, and 5 bases lay outside the gene matches. This CDR3 is built from 14 residues. In DNA form, the CDR3 reads TGTGCCTGGAGTGGGCTAGCGGGGGGAACTGAGCAGTTCTTC. This translates into CAWSGLAGGTEQFF.

The genes are TRBV5-4 and TRBJ1-4; D remains unclear. This CDR3 has 15 residues. The germline V gene has CDR1 SGHNT and CDR2 YYREEE (reference sequence). Trimming removed 1 base from V and 0 bases from J, with 7 bases in between. Here the CDR3 reads CASSLSGTTNEKLFF. The CDR3 DNA reads TGTGCCAGCAGCTTGTCGGGGACAACTAATGAAAAACTGTTTTTT.

This chain joins TRBV30 and TRBJ2-1; TRBD2 is a possible D gene (5 bases). Trimming left V 5 bases short and J 1 base short, with 9 bases between. The CDR3 is 13 amino acids. CDR1 is GTSNPN, CDR2 SVGIG, per germline (reference sequence). The CDR3 loop is CAWDEGSYNEQFF. As DNA, the CDR3 is TGTGCCTGGGACGAGGGTTCCTACAATGAGCAGTTCTTC. Full variable domain (outside the CDR3, taken from reference TRBV30 and TRBJ2-1): SQTIHQWPATLVQPVGSPLSLECTVEGTSNPNLYWYRQAAGRGLQLLFYSVGIGQISSEVPQNLSASRPQDRQFILSSKKLLLSDSGFYLCAWDEGSYNEQFFGPGTRLTVL.

The CDR3: CASSVSQWNTEAFF. In DNA form, the CDR3 reads TGTGCCAGCAGCGTATCCCAGTGGAACACTGAAGCTTTCTTT. The chain carries TRBV9 and TRBJ1-1; no firm D call. The germline V and J ends were trimmed by 1 base and 1 base, with 8 bases remaining between them. The CDR3 runs to 14 residues. Germline loops: CDR1 SGDLS, CDR2 YYNGEE. The full variable domain, in which reference TRBV9 and TRBJ1-1 provide the parts outside the CDR3, is DSGVTQTPKHLITATGQRVTLRCSPRSGDLSVYWYQQSLDQGLQFLIQYYNGEERAKGNILERFSAQQFPDLHSELNLSSLELGDSALYFCASSVSQWNTEAFFGQGTRLTVV.

The chain is built from TRBV21-1 and TRBJ2-7; the table's D call, TRBD1, was not checked against the DNA. TRBV21-1 is described as a pseudogene. This CDR3 is built from 13 residues. The CDR3 sequence: CAILDSPTYEQYF. The CDR3 DNA reads TGTGCCATCCTGGACAGTCCCACCTACGAGCAGTACTTC.

This chain joins TRBV6-5 and TRBJ2-1; the D gene is possibly TRBD1 (5 bases). V was trimmed by 8 bases and J by 13 bases, leaving 12 bases between them. CDR1 is MNHEY, CDR2 SVGAGI, per germline. The CDR3 is made up of 10 amino acids. This CDR3 is CASGARTQFF. The CDR3 DNA reads TGTGCCAGCGGGGCCCGAACCCAGTTCTTC.

The chain uses TRBV15 and TRBJ1-1, with a possible D match to TRBD1 (5 bases). The CDR3 extends over 14 amino acids. Germline CDR1 reads LNHNV; CDR2 reads YYDKDF (reference sequence). Trimming left V 1 base short and J 4 bases short, with 10 bases between. This chain's CDR3 is CATSRVGGGTEAFF. The DNA of the CDR3 is TGTGCCACCAGCAGAGTCGGGGGTGGCACTGAAGCTTTCTTT.

The genes are TRBV19 and TRBJ1-4; D is ambiguous. V gave up 5 bases and J gave up 8 bases, with 15 bases separating them. This CDR3 contains 14 residues. Looked up from germline, CDR1 is LNHDA and CDR2 is SQIVND (reference sequence). The CDR3 spells CASSPLSVAEKLFF. CDR3 nucleotides: TGTGCCAGTAGTCCCCTGTCTGTAGCGGAAAAACTGTTTTTT.

The chain is built from TRBV29-1 and TRBJ2-2, with TRBD2 as a possible D gene (6 bases). The germline CDR1 and CDR2 sequences are SQVTM and ANQGSEA. Deletions cut 6 bases from V and 4 bases from J, with 9 bases between. This CDR3 comprises 12 residues. The CDR3 DNA sequence: TGCAGCGTGAACGGGGGCACCGGGGAGCTGTTTTTT. Residues: CSVNGGTGELFF.

This clone was picked up one time. The chain has TRBV30 and TRBJ1-5; D is unclear. The germline V and J ends were trimmed by 0 bases and 11 bases, with 11 bases remaining between them. This CDR3 is built from 12 residues. CDR1 GTSNPN and CDR2 SVGIG come from the germline V gene (reference sequence). Written as DNA, the CDR3 is TGTGCCTGGAGTGTTCCCCCCTCAGCCCAGCATTTT. It yields the protein CAWSVPPSAQHF.

This chain connects TRBV11-2 to TRBJ2-1; the match to TRBD2 covers 8 bases. The CDR3 consists of 16 residues. Germline V gene lookup returns CDR1 SGHAT and CDR2 FQNNGV. Trimming took 5 bases from V and 4 from J; bases not matched to a gene: 10. The CDR3 bases are TGTGCCAGCAGCACGAGCGGGAGAGGGAGGTACAATGAGCAGTTCTTC. It is translated as CASSTSGRGRYNEQFF.

The table lists this clone with many counts. V is TRBV3-1 (or the pseudogene TRBV3-2) and J is TRBJ1-5; the D is unclear. V lost 4 bases and J lost 5, with 12 bases in between. CDR3 size: 14 residues. Germline V gene data show CDR1 as LGHDT and CDR2 as YNNKEL (reference sequence). The CDR3 sequence is CASSPYQVHQPQHF. For the CDR3, the DNA is TGTGCCAGCAGCCCGTACCAGGTCCATCAGCCCCAGCATTTT.